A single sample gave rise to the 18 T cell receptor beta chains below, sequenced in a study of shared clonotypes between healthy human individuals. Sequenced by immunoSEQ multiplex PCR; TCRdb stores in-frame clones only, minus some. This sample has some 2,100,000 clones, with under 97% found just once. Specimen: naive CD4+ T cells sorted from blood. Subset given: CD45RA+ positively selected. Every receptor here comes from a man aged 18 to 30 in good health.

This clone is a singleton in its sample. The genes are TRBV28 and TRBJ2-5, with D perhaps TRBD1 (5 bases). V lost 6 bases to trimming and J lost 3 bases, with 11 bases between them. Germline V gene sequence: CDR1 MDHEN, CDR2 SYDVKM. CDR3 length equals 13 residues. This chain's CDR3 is CASRGPQKETQYF. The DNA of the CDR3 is TGTGCCAGCAGGGGGCCTCAGAAAGAGACCCAGTACTTC.

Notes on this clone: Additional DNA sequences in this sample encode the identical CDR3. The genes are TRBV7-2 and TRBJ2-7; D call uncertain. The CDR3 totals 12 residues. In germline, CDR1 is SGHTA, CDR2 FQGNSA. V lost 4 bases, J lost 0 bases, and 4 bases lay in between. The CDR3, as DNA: TGTGCCAGCAGCTCCTTCTCCTACGAGCAGTACTTC. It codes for CASSSFSYEQYF.

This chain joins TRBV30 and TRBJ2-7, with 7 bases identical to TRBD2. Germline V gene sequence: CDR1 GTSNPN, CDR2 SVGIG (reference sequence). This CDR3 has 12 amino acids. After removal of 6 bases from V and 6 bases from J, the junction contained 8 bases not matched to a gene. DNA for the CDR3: TGTGCCTGTCGCGGGAGAGTCTCCGAGCAGTACTTC. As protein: CACRGRVSEQYF.

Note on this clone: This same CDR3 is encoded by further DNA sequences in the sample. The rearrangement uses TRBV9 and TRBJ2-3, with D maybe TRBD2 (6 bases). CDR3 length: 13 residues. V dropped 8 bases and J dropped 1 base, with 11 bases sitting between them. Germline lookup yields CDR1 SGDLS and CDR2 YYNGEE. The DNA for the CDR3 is TGTGCCAGTCGGGCTAGCGGCACAGATACGCAGTATTTT. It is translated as CASRASGTDTQYF.

The CDR3 protein is CASRPDRGFGTQYF. DNA of the CDR3: TGTGCCAGCAGACCCGACAGGGGGTTCGGTACGCAGTATTTT. The chain has TRBV7-2 and TRBJ2-3; TRBD1 aligns across 9 bases. The V gene's germline CDR1 is SGHTA and CDR2 FQGNSA. V shed 6 bases and J 8 bases; nucleotides not matched to a gene: 9. The CDR3 totals 14 residues.

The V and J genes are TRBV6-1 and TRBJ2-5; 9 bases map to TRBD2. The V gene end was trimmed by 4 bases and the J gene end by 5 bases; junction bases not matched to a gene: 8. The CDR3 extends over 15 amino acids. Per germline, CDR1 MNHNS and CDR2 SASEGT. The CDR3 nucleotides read TGTGCCAGCAGTGTAGGAGCGGGGGGATTGGAGACCCAGTACTTC. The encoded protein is CASSVGAGGLETQYF.

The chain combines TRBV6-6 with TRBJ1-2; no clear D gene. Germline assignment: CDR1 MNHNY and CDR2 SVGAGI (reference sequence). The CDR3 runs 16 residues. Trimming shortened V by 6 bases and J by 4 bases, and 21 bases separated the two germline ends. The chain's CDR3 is CASSPGSGAPLYGYTF. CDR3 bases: TGTGCCAGCAGCCCCGGCTCTGGAGCCCCCCTCTATGGCTACACCTTC.

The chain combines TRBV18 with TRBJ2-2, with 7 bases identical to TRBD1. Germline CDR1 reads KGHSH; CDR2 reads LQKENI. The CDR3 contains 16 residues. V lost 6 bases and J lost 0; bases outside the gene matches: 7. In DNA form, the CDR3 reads TGTGCCAGCTCGAGCGTTGGGACAGCGAACACCGGGGAGCTGTTTTTT. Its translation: CASSSVGTANTGELFF.

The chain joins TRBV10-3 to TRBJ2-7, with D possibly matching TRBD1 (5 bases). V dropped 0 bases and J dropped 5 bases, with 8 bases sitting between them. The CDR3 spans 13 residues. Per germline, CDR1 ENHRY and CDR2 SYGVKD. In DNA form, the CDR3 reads TGTGCCATCAGTGAGTCAGCAGGGAACGAGCAGTACTTC. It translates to CAISESAGNEQYF.

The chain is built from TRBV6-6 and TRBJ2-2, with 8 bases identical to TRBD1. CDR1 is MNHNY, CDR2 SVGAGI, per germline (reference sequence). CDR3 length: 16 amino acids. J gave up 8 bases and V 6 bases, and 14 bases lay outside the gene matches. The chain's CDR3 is CASSPGQGSLGGELFF. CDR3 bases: TGTGCCAGCAGCCCCGGACAGGGCAGCCTGGGAGGGGAGCTGTTTTTT.

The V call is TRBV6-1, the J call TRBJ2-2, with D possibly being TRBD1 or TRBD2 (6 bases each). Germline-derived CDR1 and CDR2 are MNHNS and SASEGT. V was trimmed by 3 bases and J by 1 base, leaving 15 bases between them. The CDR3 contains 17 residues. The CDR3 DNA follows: TGTGCCAGCAGTGAGGGACGGAGGGGGGTGAACACCGGGGAGCTGTTTTTT. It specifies CASSEGRRGVNTGELFF.

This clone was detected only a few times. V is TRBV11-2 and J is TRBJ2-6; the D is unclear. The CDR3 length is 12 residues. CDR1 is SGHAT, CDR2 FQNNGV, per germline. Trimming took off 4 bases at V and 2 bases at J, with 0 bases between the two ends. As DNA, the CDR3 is TGTGCCAGCAGCTCTGGGGCCAACGTCCTGACTTTC. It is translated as CASSSGANVLTF.

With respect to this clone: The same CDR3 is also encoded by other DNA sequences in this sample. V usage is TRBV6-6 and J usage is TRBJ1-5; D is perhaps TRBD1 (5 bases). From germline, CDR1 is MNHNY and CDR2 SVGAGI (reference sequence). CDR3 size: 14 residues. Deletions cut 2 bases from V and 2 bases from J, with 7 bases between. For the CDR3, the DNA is TGTGCCAGCAGTTACGGGGGAGGCAATCAGCCCCAGCATTTT. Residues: CASSYGGGNQPQHF.

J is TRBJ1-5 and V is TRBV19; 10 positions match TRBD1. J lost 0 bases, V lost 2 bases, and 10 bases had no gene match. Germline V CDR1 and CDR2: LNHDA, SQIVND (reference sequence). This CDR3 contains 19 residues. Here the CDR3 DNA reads TGTGCCAGTAGTATAAGAGGGGACAGGGGCAGGGATAGCAATCAGCCCCAGCATTTT. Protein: CASSIRGDRGRDSNQPQHF.

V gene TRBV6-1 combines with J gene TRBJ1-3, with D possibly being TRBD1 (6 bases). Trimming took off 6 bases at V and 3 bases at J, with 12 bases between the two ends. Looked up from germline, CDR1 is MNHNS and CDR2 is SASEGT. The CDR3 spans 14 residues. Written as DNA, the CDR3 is TGTGCCAGCAGCGTTACAGGGAGTGGAAACACCATATATTTT. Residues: CASSVTGSGNTIYF.

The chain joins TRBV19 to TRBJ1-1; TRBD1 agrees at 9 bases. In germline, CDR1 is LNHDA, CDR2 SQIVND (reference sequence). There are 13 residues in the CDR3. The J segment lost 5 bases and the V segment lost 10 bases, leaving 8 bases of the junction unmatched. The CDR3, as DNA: TGTGCCACCTCAGGACAGGGGAGGACTGAAGCTTTCTTT. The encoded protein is CATSGQGRTEAFF.

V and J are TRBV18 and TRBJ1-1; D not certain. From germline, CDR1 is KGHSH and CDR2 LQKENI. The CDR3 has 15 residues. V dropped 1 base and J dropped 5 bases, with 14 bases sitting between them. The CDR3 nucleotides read TGTGCCAGCTCACCACTTCCACGGGTCGTGACTGAAGCTTTCTTT. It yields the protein CASSPLPRVVTEAFF.

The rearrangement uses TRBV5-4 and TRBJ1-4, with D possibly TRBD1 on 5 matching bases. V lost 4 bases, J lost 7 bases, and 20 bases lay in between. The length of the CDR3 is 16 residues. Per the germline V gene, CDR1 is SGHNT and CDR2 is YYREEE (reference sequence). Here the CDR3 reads CASSLGGIQVPEKLFF. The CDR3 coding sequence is TGTGCCAGCAGCCTGGGGGGGATCCAGGTCCCTGAAAAACTGTTTTTT.